These 24 T cell receptor beta chains share one sample of origin, sequenced in a study of control samples from healthy donors and cancer patients. Clones were sequenced by immunoSEQ multiplex PCR, and TCRdb holds only the in-frame ones, with some missing. The sample lists about 85,000 clones, just over 90% occurring once. Sequencing was carried out using blood. These receptors came from a young woman in good health.

The V call is TRBV4-1, the J call TRBJ2-3; no reliable D call. V was trimmed by 4 bases and J by 1 base, leaving 6 bases between them. The CDR3 length is 13 residues. Germline-derived CDR1 and CDR2 are MGHRA and YSYEKL. In DNA form, the CDR3 reads TGCGCCAGCAGCCCCTGGGGCACAGATACGCAGTATTTT. It encodes CASSPWGTDTQYF.

The J gene is TRBJ2-2, the V gene TRBV3-1 (or the pseudogene TRBV3-2), with 12 bases matching TRBD2. The CDR3 runs 17 residues. Germline assignment: CDR1 LGHDT and CDR2 YNNKEL (reference sequence). V was clipped by 1 base and J by 4 bases; unmatched bases: 4. The DNA for the CDR3 is TGTGCCAGCAGCCAAGGGACGGGACTAGCGGGCACCGGGGAGCTGTTTTTT. Translation gives CASSQGTGLAGTGELFF.

This chain links TRBV6-5 with TRBJ1-2; D possibly corresponds to TRBD1 (5 bases). The germline gives CDR1 MNHEY, CDR2 SVGAGI. Trimming took 6 bases from V and 6 from J, leaving 17 bases between them. The CDR3 length is 14 residues. This CDR3 reads CASRRSSGTDGYTF. The CDR3 DNA reads TGTGCCAGCAGGCGTAGTTCCGGGACCGATGGCTACACCTTC.

V and J are TRBV13 and TRBJ1-6; 9 bases align to TRBD1. CDR1 and CDR2 (germline): PRHDT, FYEKMQ (reference sequence). There are 14 residues in the CDR3. After removal of 5 bases from V and 6 bases from J, the junction contained 2 bases not matched to a gene. In DNA form, the CDR3 reads TGTGCCAGCAGCGCGGACAGGGGTAATTCACCCCTCCACTTT. It translates to CASSADRGNSPLHF.

V usage is TRBV6-1 and J usage is TRBJ2-4; D remains unclear. The CDR3 covers 15 residues. Trimming stripped 2 bases from V and 1 base from J, with 9 bases between. Germline CDR1 reads MNHNS; CDR2 reads SASEGT. CDR3 coding DNA: TGTGCCAGCAGTGAAAAGGGCCGCGCCAAAAACATTCAGTACTTC. Its translation is CASSEKGRAKNIQYF.

This chain links TRBV7-6 with TRBJ1-2; the D is unclear. Germline lookup yields CDR1 SGHVS and CDR2 FNYEAQ. Trimming removed 4 bases from V and 8 bases from J, with 14 bases in between. This CDR3 spans 13 amino acids. CDR3 DNA: TGTGCCAGCAGCTCCCGCGCCCATGAAGGCTACACCTTC. Translated: CASSSRAHEGYTF.

This chain joins TRBV19 and TRBJ1-1; D not resolved. The CDR3 spans 15 residues. The germline V and J ends were trimmed by 7 bases and 6 bases, with 21 bases remaining between them. CDR1 and CDR2 from the germline V gene are LNHDA and SQIVND (reference sequence). The CDR3 loop is CASTGRDKGEAEAFF. In DNA, the CDR3 is TGTGCCAGTACCGGGCGCGATAAAGGTGAGGCTGAAGCTTTCTTT. The variable domain in full, with the rest retrieved from reference TRBV19 and TRBJ1-1, is DGGITQSPKYLFRKEGQNVTLSCEQNLNHDAMYWYRQDPGQGLRLIYYSQIVNDFQKGDIAEGYSVSREKKESFPLTVTSAQKNPTAFYLCASTGRDKGEAEAFFGQGTRLTVV.

This sequence joins TRBV5-6 and TRBJ1-1; the D gene is possibly TRBD1 (5 bases). The CDR3 consists of 15 residues. The V gene's germline CDR1 is SGHDT and CDR2 YYEEEE. V gave up 3 bases and J gave up 2 bases, with 14 bases separating them. CDR3 protein: CASSSAVGGNTEAFF. CDR3 nucleotides: TGTGCCAGCAGCTCAGCGGTCGGGGGTAACACTGAAGCTTTCTTT.

The gene calls are TRBV2 and TRBJ2-1, with a possible D match to TRBD2 (6 bases). The V end was cut by 8 bases, the J end by 0 bases, with 17 bases between. CDR1 SNHLY and CDR2 FYNNEI come from the germline V gene. The CDR3 is 16 residues long. The CDR3 DNA sequence: TGTGCCAGCTGCCTTCTCCGGGGGAGCTCCTACAATGAGCAGTTCTTC. Translating it yields CASCLLRGSSYNEQFF. The full variable domain, in which reference TRBV2 and TRBJ2-1 provide the parts outside the CDR3, is EPEVTQTPSHQVTQMGQEVILRCVPISNHLYFYWYRQILGQKVEFLVSFYNNEISEKSEIFDDQFSVERPDGSNFTLKIRSTKLEDSAMYFCASCLLRGSSYNEQFFGPGTRLTVL.

The genes are TRBV15 and TRBJ2-1; D tentatively fits TRBD1 or TRBD2 (5 bases each). With 1 base removed from V and 9 bases from J, the gap between germline ends came to 7 bases. Germline loops: CDR1 LNHNV, CDR2 YYDKDF (reference sequence). CDR3 size: 12 residues. DNA of the CDR3: TGTGCCACCAGCAGAGGAGGGACTGAGCAGTTCTTC. Amino acids: CATSRGGTEQFF.

The V gene is TRBV30, the J gene TRBJ1-1; D uncertain. The CDR3 has 14 residues. From germline, CDR1 is GTSNPN and CDR2 SVGIG (reference sequence). With 0 bases removed from V and 2 bases from J, the gap between germline ends came to 10 bases. CDR3 coding DNA: TGTGCCTGGAGTGTGGGGTACGGAAACACTGAAGCTTTCTTT. Its protein is CAWSVGYGNTEAFF.

V and J are TRBV18 and TRBJ1-1, with 7 bases that match TRBD1. The germline V gene has CDR1 KGHSH and CDR2 LQKENI. CDR3 length equals 15 residues. Germline trimming cut 3 bases from V and 6 bases from J; bases unmatched to any gene: 10. CDR3 in DNA: TGTGCCAGCTCACCCTCCTCGGGACAGAGTTCTGAAGCTTTCTTT. It codes for CASSPSSGQSSEAFF. The whole variable domain, remainder taken from reference TRBV18 and TRBJ1-1, is NAGVMQNPRHLVRRRGQEARLRCSPMKGHSHVYWYRQLPEEGLKFMVYLQKENIIDESGMPKERFSAEFPKEGPSILRIQQVVRGDSAAYFCASSPSSGQSSEAFFGQGTRLTVV.

The V and J genes are TRBV6-4 and TRBJ2-3; 10 positions match TRBD2. The V and J ends lost 6 bases and 6 bases, in that order; junction bases with no gene match: 6. The CDR3 totals 14 residues. From germline, CDR1 is MRHNA and CDR2 SNTAGT. The CDR3 is CASSPAGGLDTQYF. The CDR3 DNA follows: TGTGCCAGCAGCCCAGCGGGGGGGCTTGATACGCAGTATTTT.

The J gene is TRBJ1-3, the V gene TRBV29-1; perhaps TRBD1 as D (5 bases). In germline, CDR1 is SQVTM, CDR2 ANQGSEA. This CDR3 is 14 amino acids long. V shed 0 bases and J shed 1 base, with 7 bases lying between them. The CDR3 spells CSVEDQGSGNTIYF. DNA for the CDR3: TGCAGCGTTGAAGATCAGGGTTCTGGAAACACCATATATTTT. Full variable domain (missing parts from reference TRBV29-1 and TRBJ1-3): SAVISQKPSRDICQRGTSLTIQCQVDSQVTMMFWYRQQPGQSLTLIATANQGSEATYESGFVIDKFPISRPNLTFSTLTVSNMSPEDSSIYLCSVEDQGSGNTIYFGEGSWLTVV.

This clone is termed medium-sized. DNA of the CDR3: TGTGCCAGCAGTCCCCAGGGGCTTGGGGAAAAACTGTTTTTT. It encodes CASSPQGLGEKLFF. The genes are TRBV7-9 and TRBJ1-4; the D gene is possibly TRBD1 (6 bases). The V and J ends lost 6 bases and 8 bases respectively, with 16 bases between them. This CDR3 comprises 14 residues. Germline V gene data show CDR1 as SEHNR and CDR2 as FQNEAQ (reference sequence).

This chain connects TRBV19 to TRBJ2-7, with D tentatively TRBD1 (7 bases). Trimming shortened V by 3 bases and J by 3 bases, and 15 bases separated the two germline ends. This CDR3 has 15 residues. Germline values: CDR1 LNHDA, CDR2 SQIVND (reference sequence). Here the CDR3 DNA reads TGTGCCAGTAGTATGGCGGCAGGGGGGTTCTACGAGCAGTACTTC. Translation gives CASSMAAGGFYEQYF. Supplemented by reference TRBV19 and TRBJ2-7, the full variable domain reads DGGITQSPKYLFRKEGQNVTLSCEQNLNHDAMYWYRQDPGQGLRLIYYSQIVNDFQKGDIAEGYSVSREKKESFPLTVTSAQKNPTAFYLCASSMAAGGFYEQYFGPGTRLTVT.

The chain has TRBV19 and TRBJ1-6; 7 nucleotides agree with TRBD1. The CDR3 totals 14 residues. J lost 8 bases, V lost 6 bases, and 7 bases had no gene match. Germline CDR1 is LNHDA and CDR2 is SQIVND (reference sequence). The CDR3 region has the DNA TGTGCCAGTAGAGACAGGGCTGGGCATTCACCCCTCCACTTT. Its translation: CASRDRAGHSPLHF. Together with reference TRBV19 and TRBJ1-6, the CDR3 gives the full variable domain: DGGITQSPKYLFRKEGQNVTLSCEQNLNHDAMYWYRQDPGQGLRLIYYSQIVNDFQKGDIAEGYSVSREKKESFPLTVTSAQKNPTAFYLCASRDRAGHSPLHFGNGTRLTVT.

V usage is TRBV5-1 and J usage is TRBJ1-4; D not resolved. V shed 4 bases and J shed 0 bases, with 13 bases lying between them. Germline-derived CDR1 and CDR2 are SGHRS and YFSETQ. This CDR3 has 16 residues. CDR3 nucleotides: TGCGCCAGCAGCGTCGACTATTCCGCAACTAATGAAAAACTGTTTTTT. This encodes CASSVDYSATNEKLFF.

As DNA, the CDR3 is TGTGCCAGCAGTGAAAGAGACACCTACACTGAAGCTTTCTTT. Its protein product is CASSERDTYTEAFF. V and J are TRBV2 and TRBJ1-1; no firm D call. The CDR3 extends over 14 amino acids. Trimming removed 2 bases at V and 3 bases at J, with 10 bases between. Germline V gives CDR1 SNHLY, CDR2 FYNNEI.

The rearrangement uses TRBV5-1 and TRBJ1-1; 7 bases line up with TRBD1. This CDR3 spans 17 amino acids. The V gene end was trimmed by 0 bases and the J gene end by 4 bases; junction bases not matched to a gene: 12. Germline V lookup: CDR1 SGHRS, CDR2 YFSETQ. CDR3 in amino acids: CASSLGWDSLVVTEAFF. CDR3 sequence (DNA): TGCGCCAGCAGCTTGGGGTGGGACAGTTTGGTCGTCACTGAAGCTTTCTTT.

The chain links TRBV4-1 to TRBJ2-7; D is ambiguous. The CDR3 has 13 residues. CDR1 and CDR2 (germline): MGHRA, YSYEKL. With 4 bases removed from V and 2 bases from J, the gap between germline ends came to 9 bases. CDR3 sequence reads: CASSRAQTYEQYF. DNA of the CDR3: TGCGCCAGCAGCCGAGCACAGACCTACGAGCAGTACTTC.

A single count supports this clone. The chain carries TRBV28 and TRBJ1-2; 10 nucleotides agree with TRBD1. From germline, CDR1 is MDHEN and CDR2 SYDVKM. V shed 8 bases and J 4 bases; nucleotides not matched to a gene: 7. The CDR3 consists of 14 residues. CDR3 DNA sequence: TGTGCCAGCGGAACGACAGGGGGCCTCTATGGCTACACCTTC. As protein: CASGTTGGLYGYTF.

The table lists this clone with a count of one. V is TRBV27 and J is TRBJ1-6, with unresolved D. There are 15 residues in the CDR3. Germline CDR1 and CDR2: MNHEY and SMNVEV (reference sequence). The V and J ends lost 5 bases and 2 bases respectively, with 10 bases between them. The DNA for the CDR3 is TGTGCCAGCAGTGCCGGTTGGCCCTATAATTCACCCCTCCACTTT. It translates to CASSAGWPYNSPLHF.

This clone has just one count. The chain couples TRBV11-3 to TRBJ2-7; the D gene is possibly TRBD1 (6 bases). V dropped 2 bases and J dropped 6 bases, with 11 bases sitting between them. The germline CDR1 and CDR2 sequences are SGHNT and YENEEA. The CDR3 length is 13 residues. This chain's CDR3 is CASSLSRGGEQYF. DNA for the CDR3: TGTGCCAGCAGCTTAAGTAGAGGGGGCGAGCAGTACTTC.